This TCR beta chain was sequenced in a study of T-cell memory formation after mild COVID-19. Comments on this clonotype: Its antigen is not known.

TCRdb passed the 5' RACE reads through MiXCR, listing each CDR3 protein once. Of about 430,000 distinct CDR3 sequences listed, approximately 18% are singletons. Germline values: CDR1 MDHEN, CDR2 SYDVKM. The CDR3 runs to 15 residues. Trimming took off 7 bases at V and 0 bases at J, with 15 bases between the two ends. Study-level findings and limits: Unconfirmed was the SARS-CoV-2 specificity of second-wave clones that peaked on day 37.

The TCR originated in a young man who had mild COVID-19 (a few samples of this study predate the infection). Cell type and time point are not known. The rearrangement uses TRBV28 and TRBJ1-1, with D maybe TRBD1 (6 bases). The sequenced sample consisted of PBMCs or a T cell subset sorted from them (not recorded which). CDR3 sequence: CASTEGGTMNTEAFF. In nucleotides, the CDR3 is TGTGCCAGCACCGAAGGGGGGACTATGAACACTGAAGCTTTCTTT.